Shown below are 9 T cell receptor beta chains from a single sample sequenced in a study of liver allograft versus peripheral blood T cells (TCRdb year 2020). At the level of the whole study: In liver transplant recipients, the study looked at T cell receptor repertoires in the peripheral blood and set them against the repertoires found within the transplanted livers.

The run used an Illumina MiSeq. TCRdb reran the public reads through fastp at Q25 and MiXCR, keeping productive beta chains. Each entry is one CDR3 protein sequence, shown with its most common DNA and genes. This sample is represented by around 12,000 distinct CDR3 sequences; 28% of them were singletons. Of the sample, less than 2.5% is held by the ten largest clones. The receptors were gathered from a human patient who had a liver transplant. In patients who had a transplant, some T cells may come from the graft donor.

This clonotype is categorized as medium-sized. V usage is TRBV19 and J usage is TRBJ2-1; D is unresolved. Germline-derived CDR1 and CDR2 are LNHDA and SQIVND (reference sequence). This CDR3 region has 14 residues. Trimming stripped 4 bases from V and 5 bases from J, with 12 bases between. CDR3 bases: TGTGCCAGTAGTAGAAGGCAGGTTAACAATGAGCAGTTCTTC. Translated, it gives CASSRRQVNNEQFF.

The chain couples TRBV27 to TRBJ2-3, with TRBD2 matching over 11 bases. J lost 2 bases, V lost 1 base, and 5 bases had no gene match. This CDR3 is built from 17 residues. Germline CDR1 and CDR2: MNHEY and SMNVEV (reference sequence). The CDR3 DNA reads TGTGCCAGCAGTTTATGGGCTAGCGGGAGGACCACAGATACGCAGTATTTT. This encodes CASSLWASGRTTDTQYF.

This clonotype rates as medium-sized. This chain connects TRBV5-6 to TRBJ2-2, with 7 bases lining up with TRBD1. CDR1 is SGHDT and CDR2 is YYEEEE in the germline V gene. Trimming took 4 bases from V and 5 from J; bases not matched to a gene: 8. There are 15 residues in the CDR3. The CDR3: CASSLRTGITGELFF. CDR3 in DNA: TGTGCCAGCAGCCTAAGGACAGGAATAACCGGGGAGCTGTTTTTT.

This clonotype is a singleton in its sample. This sequence joins TRBV6-1 and TRBJ2-7; the D call may be TRBD1 or TRBD2 (6 bases each). Trimming removed 4 bases from V and 5 bases from J, with 18 bases in between. This CDR3 is 15 amino acids long. In germline, CDR1 is MNHNS, CDR2 SASEGT. This CDR3 is CASSVPRGPPDEQYF. The CDR3 DNA follows: TGTGCCAGCAGTGTCCCCCGGGGGCCTCCCGACGAGCAGTACTTC.

The gene calls are TRBV27 and TRBJ2-2, with TRBD2 matching over 8 bases. Germline values: CDR1 MNHEY, CDR2 SMNVEV (reference sequence). The CDR3 has 17 amino acids. The trim removed 7 bases at V and 5 bases at J, leaving 15 bases unmatched. The CDR3 is CASTLAGSREITGELFF. The DNA of the CDR3 is TGTGCCAGCACCTTAGCGGGATCAAGGGAAATAACCGGGGAGCTGTTTTTT.

This clonotype was seen more than once but under ten times. This chain connects TRBV29-1 to TRBJ1-6; possible D gene TRBD1, 5 bases. The V end lost 5 bases, the J end lost 5 bases, and 13 bases lay between the germline ends. Germline V lookup: CDR1 SQVTM, CDR2 ANQGSEA. The CDR3 totals 14 residues. CDR3 loop: CSVSIGGDNSPLHF. The CDR3 coding sequence is TGCAGCGTTTCGATAGGAGGGGATAATTCACCCCTCCACTTT.

There are a few counts of this clonotype. The chain employs TRBV6-5 and TRBJ1-1; D call uncertain. The CDR3 sequence is 14 residues long. CDR1 and CDR2 (germline): MNHEY, SVGAGI. Trimming took 2 bases from V and 2 from J, leaving 9 bases between them. CDR3: CASSYSGDNTEAFF. The CDR3 region has the DNA TGTGCCAGCAGTTACAGCGGAGATAACACTGAAGCTTTCTTT.

This chain uses TRBV7-2 with TRBJ2-7; D remains unclear. Germline V gene sequence: CDR1 SGHTA, CDR2 FQGNSA. There are 14 residues in the CDR3. The V end lost 4 bases, the J end lost 0 bases, and 10 bases lay between the germline ends. The chain's CDR3 is CASSSRISSYEQYF. The CDR3 DNA sequence: TGTGCCAGCAGCTCACGCATTAGCTCCTACGAGCAGTACTTC.

V is TRBV6-5 and J is TRBJ1-1; a weak D match, TRBD1 (6 bases). The CDR3 extends over 16 amino acids. Germline CDR1 is MNHEY and CDR2 is SVGAGI. Trimming cost V 4 bases and J 1 base, with 16 bases left between them. Written as DNA, the CDR3 is TGTGCCAGCAGTTCCCTCGGGACATTCGAGAACACTGAAGCTTTCTTT. Translation gives CASSSLGTFENTEAFF.